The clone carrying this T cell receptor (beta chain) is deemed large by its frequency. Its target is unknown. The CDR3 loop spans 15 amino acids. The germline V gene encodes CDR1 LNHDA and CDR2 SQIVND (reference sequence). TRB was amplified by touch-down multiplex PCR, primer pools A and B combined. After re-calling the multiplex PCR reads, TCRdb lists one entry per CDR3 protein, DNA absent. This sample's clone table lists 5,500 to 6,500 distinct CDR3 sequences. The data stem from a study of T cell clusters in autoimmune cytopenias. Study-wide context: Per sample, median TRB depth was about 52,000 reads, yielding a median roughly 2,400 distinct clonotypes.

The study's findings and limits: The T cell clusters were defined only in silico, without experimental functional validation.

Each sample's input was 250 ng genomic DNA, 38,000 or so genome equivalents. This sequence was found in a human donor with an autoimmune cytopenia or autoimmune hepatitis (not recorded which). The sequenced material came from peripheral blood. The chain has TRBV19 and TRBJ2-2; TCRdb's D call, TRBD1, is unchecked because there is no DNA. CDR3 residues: CASIWGDFGTGELFF.